The clone carrying this TCR beta chain is a singleton in its sample. The sample belongs to a study of cytomegalovirus exposure and HLA in healthy donors. The CDR3 loop spans 14 amino acids. Trimming shortened V by 0 bases and J by 5 bases, and 10 bases separated the two germline ends. Germline values: CDR1 LNHNV, CDR2 YYDKDF (reference sequence). The PCR contained 60 Vbeta and 13 Jbeta primers. Repertoires were generated with immunoSEQ multiplex PCR, while TCRdb's copy carries only in-frame clones and drops some. The sample contains roughly 180,000 clones, about 80% of which appear only once. Material for sequencing was PBMCs. This clonotype originated in a woman aged 18-29 years in good health and CMV-seropositive. The genes are TRBV15 and TRBJ1-1; D unclear. The CDR3 loop is CATSRDTMRTEAFF. The CDR3 DNA follows: TGTGCCACCAGCAGAGATACCATGAGAACTGAAGCTTTCTTT.